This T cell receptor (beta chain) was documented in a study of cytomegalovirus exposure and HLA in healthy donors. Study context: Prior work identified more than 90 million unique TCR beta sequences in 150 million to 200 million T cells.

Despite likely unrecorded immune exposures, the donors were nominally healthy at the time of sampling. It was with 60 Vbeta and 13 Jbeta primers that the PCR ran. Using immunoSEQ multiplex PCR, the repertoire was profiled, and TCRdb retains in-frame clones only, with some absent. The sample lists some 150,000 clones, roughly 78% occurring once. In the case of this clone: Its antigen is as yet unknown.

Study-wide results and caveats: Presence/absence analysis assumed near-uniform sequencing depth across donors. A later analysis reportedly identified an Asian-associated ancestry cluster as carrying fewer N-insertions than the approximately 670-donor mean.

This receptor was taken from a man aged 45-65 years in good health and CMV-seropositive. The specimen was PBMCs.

The CDR3 sequence is CASSIEENQPQHF. As DNA, the CDR3 is TGTGCCAGCAGTATCGAAGAGAATCAGCCCCAGCATTTT. The V gene is TRBV6-5, the J gene TRBJ1-5; D gene uncertain. This CDR3 is built from 13 residues. Trimming stripped 5 bases from V and 4 bases from J, with 9 bases between. CDR1 and CDR2 (germline): MNHEY, SVGAGI.